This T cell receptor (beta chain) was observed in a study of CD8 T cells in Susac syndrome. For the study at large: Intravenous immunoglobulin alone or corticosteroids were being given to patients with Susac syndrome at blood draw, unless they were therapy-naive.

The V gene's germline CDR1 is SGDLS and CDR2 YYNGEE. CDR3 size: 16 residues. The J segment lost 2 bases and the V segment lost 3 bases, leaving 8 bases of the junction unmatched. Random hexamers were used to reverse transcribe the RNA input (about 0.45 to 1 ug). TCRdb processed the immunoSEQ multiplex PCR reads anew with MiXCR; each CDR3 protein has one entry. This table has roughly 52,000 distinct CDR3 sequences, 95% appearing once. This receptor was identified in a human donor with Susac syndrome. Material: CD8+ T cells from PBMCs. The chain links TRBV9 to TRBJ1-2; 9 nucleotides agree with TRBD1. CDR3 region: CASSGPIGQGNYGYTF. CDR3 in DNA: TGTGCCAGCAGCGGACCCATTGGACAGGGGAACTATGGCTACACCTTC.